The 14 T cell receptor beta chains below all came from one sample that was sequenced in a study of T-cell memory formation after mild COVID-19. TCRdb recomputed calls from the 5' RACE reads with MiXCR, one row per CDR3 protein. The table shows fewer than 400,000 distinct CDR3 sequences, with 10% to 15% occurring only once. The sample comprised PBMCs or a T cell subset sorted from them (not recorded which). These receptors were collected from a man between 18 and 29 years old who had mild COVID-19 (a few samples of this study predate the infection). Cell type and time point are not known.

The sample holds a few counts of this clonotype. The junction and the germline gene differ at one end; a read error may be behind it. This chain connects TRBV7-9 to TRBJ1-5; 8 nucleotides match TRBD1. The CDR3 extends over 12 amino acids. The V gene's germline CDR1 is SEHNR and CDR2 FQNEAQ (reference sequence). DNA of the CDR3: TGTGCCAGCAGCCCCCAGGTGGGACAGGCAATTTTT. Translated: CASSPQVGQAIF.

This sequence joins TRBV7-8 and TRBJ1-1; D is possibly TRBD1 (5 bases). The V gene's germline CDR1 is SGHVS and CDR2 FQNEAQ. V lost 5 bases and J 2 bases, leaving 12 bases between the germline ends. The CDR3 is made up of 14 amino acids. CDR3 protein: CASSPVGGNTEAFF. The CDR3 region has the DNA TGTGCCAGCAGCCCGGTTGGGGGAAACACTGAAGCTTTCTTT.

The sample holds a few counts of this clonotype. The CDR3 DNA reads as TGTGCCAGCAGTTGGGGGGTTGACACTGAAGCTTTCTTT. Translating gives CASSWGVDTEAFF. The chain has TRBV2 and TRBJ1-1, with D perhaps TRBD1 (5 bases). CDR1 SNHLY and CDR2 FYNNEI come from the germline V gene. This CDR3 contains 13 residues. V lost 5 bases and J lost 3, with 10 bases in between.

This clonotype was detected a few times. This chain connects TRBV12-3 or TRBV12-4 to TRBJ2-5, with TRBD1 as a possible D gene (6 bases). The CDR3 loop spans 13 amino acids. Trimming removed 9 bases at V and 1 base at J, with 12 bases between. CDR3 nucleotides: TGTGCCAGTTATGACAGGTTCCAAGAGACCCAGTACTTC. This translates into CASYDRFQETQYF.

V usage is TRBV15 and J usage is TRBJ1-1, with D possibly matching TRBD1 (6 bases). The germline CDR1 and CDR2 sequences are LNHNV and YYDKDF (reference sequence). The V gene lost 3 bases and the J gene lost 8 bases, with 16 bases spanning the gap. The CDR3 is 14 amino acids. The CDR3: CATSSEILTGEAFF. CDR3 DNA sequence: TGTGCCACCAGCAGTGAAATTTTAACAGGGGAAGCTTTCTTT.

This clonotype was detected many times. The chain employs TRBV4-3 and TRBJ2-3; D call uncertain. The CDR3 extends over 13 amino acids. Germline V gene sequence: CDR1 LGHNA, CDR2 YSLEER. Trimming removed 0 bases from V and 3 bases from J, with 4 bases in between. The CDR3: CASSQEGTDTQYF. The CDR3 nucleotides are TGCGCCAGCAGCCAAGAGGGGACAGATACGCAGTATTTT.

This clonotype was recorded at least ten times. The chain uses TRBV9 and TRBJ2-7, with D unresolved. V was pared by 7 bases and J by 0 bases, with 8 bases between. The CDR3 contains 12 residues. CDR1 is SGDLS, CDR2 YYNGEE, per germline. The CDR3 loop reads CASGSGSYEQYF. CDR3 DNA: TGTGCCAGCGGGTCGGGCTCCTACGAGCAGTACTTC.

The chain combines TRBV5-1 with TRBJ1-2; the match to TRBD1 covers 9 bases. J gave up 3 bases and V 3 bases, and 9 bases lay outside the gene matches. Germline values: CDR1 SGHRS, CDR2 YFSETQ. This CDR3 contains 16 residues. CDR3 nucleotides: TGCGCCAGCAGCTCCTCGGGACAGGGAAAGTACTATGGCTACACCTTC. It is translated as CASSSSGQGKYYGYTF.

This clonotype was detected a few times. V usage is TRBV12-3 or TRBV12-4 and J usage is TRBJ2-2; no clear D. V lost 3 bases, J lost 7 bases, and 12 bases lay in between. This CDR3 has 14 amino acids. CDR3 nucleotides: TGTGCCAGCAGTTTTCTTTGGGAAAACGGGGAGCTGTTTTTT. Its translation: CASSFLWENGELFF.

This clonotype was counted at least ten times. The J gene is TRBJ2-3, the V gene TRBV6-4; 15 bases are shared with TRBD2. This CDR3 is built from 17 residues. V was pared by 6 bases and J by 1 base, with 5 bases of the junction left unmatched. Germline V gene sequence: CDR1 MRHNA, CDR2 SNTAGT. CDR3 nucleotide sequence: TGTGCCAGCAGCCGGACTAGCGGGGGGGCAGGCACAGATACGCAGTATTTT. Translated: CASSRTSGGAGTDTQYF.

The chain couples TRBV28 to TRBJ2-7; D is perhaps TRBD2 (7 bases). The V gene's germline CDR1 is MDHEN and CDR2 SYDVKM. V lost 4 bases and J 5 bases, leaving 18 bases between the germline ends. This CDR3 is 15 amino acids long. CDR3 bases: TGTGCCAGCAGTTCTATCCAGGGGAGGGTGGACGAGCAGTACGTC. It codes for CASSSIQGRVDEQYV.

This clonotype was detected only a few times. The rearrangement uses TRBV7-8 and TRBJ2-7, with 10 bases that match TRBD2. After removal of 5 bases from V and 6 bases from J, the junction contained 4 bases not matched to a gene. Per the germline V gene, CDR1 is SGHVS and CDR2 is FQNEAQ. CDR3 size: 13 residues. The CDR3 spells CASSDLAGVEQYF. The DNA of the CDR3 is TGTGCCAGCAGCGATCTAGCGGGGGTCGAGCAGTACTTC.

This chain connects TRBV2 to TRBJ1-1, with a possible D match to TRBD1 (5 bases). The CDR3 sequence is 13 residues long. Trimming removed 3 bases from V and 6 bases from J, with 11 bases in between. Germline CDR1 and CDR2: SNHLY and FYNNEI. The chain's CDR3 is CASSDQLGAEAFF. The CDR3 region has the DNA TGTGCCAGCAGTGATCAGTTGGGGGCTGAAGCTTTCTTT. The whole variable domain, remainder taken from reference TRBV2 and TRBJ1-1, is EPEVTQTPSHQVTQMGQEVILRCVPISNHLYFYWYRQILGQKVEFLVSFYNNEISEKSEIFDDQFSVERPDGSNFTLKIRSTKLEDSAMYFCASSDQLGAEAFFGQGTRLTVV.

This clonotype has a handful of counts. The V gene is TRBV7-2, the J gene TRBJ2-3; 10 bases line up with TRBD2. The trim removed 2 bases at V and 4 bases at J, leaving 3 bases unmatched. The germline CDR1 and CDR2 sequences are SGHTA and FQGNSA. This CDR3 is built from 15 residues. The CDR3 nucleotides read TGTGCCAGCAGCTTACTAGCGGGGGCAGCAGATACGCAGTATTTT. This gives the protein CASSLLAGAADTQYF.